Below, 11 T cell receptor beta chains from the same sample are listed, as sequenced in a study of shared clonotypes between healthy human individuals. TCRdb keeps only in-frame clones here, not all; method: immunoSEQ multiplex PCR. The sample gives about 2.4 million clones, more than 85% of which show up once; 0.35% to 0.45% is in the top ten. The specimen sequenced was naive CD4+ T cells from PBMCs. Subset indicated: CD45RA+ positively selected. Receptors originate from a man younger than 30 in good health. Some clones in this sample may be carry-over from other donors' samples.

CDR3 loop: CASSDGTTGWGTEAFF. The CDR3 DNA reads TGTGCCAGCAGTGATGGCACCACAGGGTGGGGCACTGAAGCTTTCTTT. J is TRBJ1-1 and V is TRBV6-1, with D possibly TRBD1 on 6 matching bases. The CDR3 extends over 16 amino acids. V was cut by 3 bases and J by 4 bases, with 18 bases left in between. CDR1 MNHNS and CDR2 SASEGT come from the germline V gene.

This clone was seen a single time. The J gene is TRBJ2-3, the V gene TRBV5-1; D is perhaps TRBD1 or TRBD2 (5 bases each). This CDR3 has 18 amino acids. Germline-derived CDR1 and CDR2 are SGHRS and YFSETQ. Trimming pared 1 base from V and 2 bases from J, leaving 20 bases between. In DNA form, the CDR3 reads TGCGCCAGCAGCTTGCCCCCCGGGGCAGGCTATTACACAGATACGCAGTATTTT. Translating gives CASSLPPGAGYYTDTQYF.

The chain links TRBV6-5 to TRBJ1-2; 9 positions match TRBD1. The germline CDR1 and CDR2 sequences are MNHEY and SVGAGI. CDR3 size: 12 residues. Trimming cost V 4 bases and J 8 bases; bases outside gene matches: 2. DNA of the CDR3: TGTGCCAGCAGTTGGACAGGGGAAGGCTACACCTTC. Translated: CASSWTGEGYTF.

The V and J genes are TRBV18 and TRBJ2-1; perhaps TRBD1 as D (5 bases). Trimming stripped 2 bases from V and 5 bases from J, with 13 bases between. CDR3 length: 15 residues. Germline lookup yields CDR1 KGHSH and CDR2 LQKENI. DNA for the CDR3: TGTGCCAGCTCACCAGTCCAGGGTAGGGACAATGAGCAGTTCTTC. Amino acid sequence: CASSPVQGRDNEQFF.

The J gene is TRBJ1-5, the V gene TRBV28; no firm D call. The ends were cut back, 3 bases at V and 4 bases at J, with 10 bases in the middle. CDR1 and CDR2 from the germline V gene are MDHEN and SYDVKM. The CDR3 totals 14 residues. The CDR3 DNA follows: TGTGCCAGCAGTTTCCTCTCACTTAATCAGCCCCAGCATTTT. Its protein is CASSFLSLNQPQHF.

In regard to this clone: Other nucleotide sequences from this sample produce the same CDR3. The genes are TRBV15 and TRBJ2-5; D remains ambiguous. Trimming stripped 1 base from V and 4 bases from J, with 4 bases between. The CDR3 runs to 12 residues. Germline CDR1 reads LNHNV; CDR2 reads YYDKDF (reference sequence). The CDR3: CATSRGRETQYF. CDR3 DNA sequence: TGTGCCACCAGCAGAGGGAGAGAGACCCAGTACTTC.

The CDR3 spells CASSFGRNPATNGEKLFF. CDR3 DNA sequence: TGCGCCAGCAGCTTCGGCAGGAATCCTGCAACTAATGGAGAAAAACTGTTTTTT. The chain couples TRBV5-1 to TRBJ1-4; no reliable D call. This CDR3 comprises 18 residues. In germline, CDR1 is SGHRS, CDR2 YFSETQ. V lost 2 bases, J lost 8 bases, and 25 bases lay in between.

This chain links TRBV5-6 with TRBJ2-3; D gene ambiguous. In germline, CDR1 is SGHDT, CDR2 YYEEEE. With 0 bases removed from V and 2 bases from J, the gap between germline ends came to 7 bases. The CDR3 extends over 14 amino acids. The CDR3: CASSLGGYTDTQYF. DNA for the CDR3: TGTGCCAGCAGCTTGGGCGGTTACACAGATACGCAGTATTTT.

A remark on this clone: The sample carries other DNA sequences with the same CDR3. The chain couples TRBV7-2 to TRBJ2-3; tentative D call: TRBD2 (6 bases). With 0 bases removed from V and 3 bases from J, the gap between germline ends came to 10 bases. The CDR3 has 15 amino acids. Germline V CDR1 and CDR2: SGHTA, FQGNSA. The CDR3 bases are TGTGCCAGCAGCTTAGCCGGGACTCGAACAGATACGCAGTATTTT. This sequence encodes CASSLAGTRTDTQYF.

CDR3 bases: TGTGCCAGTAGTGTACGGCAGGCGAACACCGGGGAGCTGTTTTTT. Its translation: CASSVRQANTGELFF. The V call is TRBV19, the J call TRBJ2-2, with D unclear. With 5 bases removed from V and 0 bases from J, the gap between germline ends came to 10 bases. Germline V gene lookup returns CDR1 LNHDA and CDR2 SQIVND (reference sequence). This CDR3 comprises 15 residues. The whole variable domain, remainder taken from reference TRBV19 and TRBJ2-2, is DGGITQSPKYLFRKEGQNVTLSCEQNLNHDAMYWYRQDPGQGLRLIYYSQIVNDFQKGDIAEGYSVSREKKESFPLTVTSAQKNPTAFYLCASSVRQANTGELFFGEGSRLTVL.

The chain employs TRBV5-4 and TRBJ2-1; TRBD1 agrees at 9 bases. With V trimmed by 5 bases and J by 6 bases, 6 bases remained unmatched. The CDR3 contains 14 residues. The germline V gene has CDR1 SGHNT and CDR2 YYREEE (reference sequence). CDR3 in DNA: TGTGCCAGCAGGGGGGACAGGGCTCCCAATGAGCAGTTCTTC. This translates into CASRGDRAPNEQFF.